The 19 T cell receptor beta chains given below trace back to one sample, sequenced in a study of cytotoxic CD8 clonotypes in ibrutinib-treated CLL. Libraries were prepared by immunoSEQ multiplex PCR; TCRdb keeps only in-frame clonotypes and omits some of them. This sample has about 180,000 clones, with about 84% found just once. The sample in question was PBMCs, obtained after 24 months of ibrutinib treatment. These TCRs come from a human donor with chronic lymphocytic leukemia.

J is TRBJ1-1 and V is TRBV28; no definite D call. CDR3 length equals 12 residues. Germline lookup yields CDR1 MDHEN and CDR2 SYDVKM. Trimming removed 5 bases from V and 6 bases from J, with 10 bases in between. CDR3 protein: CASSLSFSEAFF. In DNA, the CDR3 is TGTGCCAGCAGTCTTTCGTTTTCTGAAGCTTTCTTT.

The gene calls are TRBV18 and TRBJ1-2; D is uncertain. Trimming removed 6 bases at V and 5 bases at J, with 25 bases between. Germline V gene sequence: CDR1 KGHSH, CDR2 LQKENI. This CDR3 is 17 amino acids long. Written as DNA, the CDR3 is TGTGCCAGCTCGCCCCAGCACGGGGATCTAACTGGGTATGGCTACACCTTC. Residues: CASSPQHGDLTGYGYTF.

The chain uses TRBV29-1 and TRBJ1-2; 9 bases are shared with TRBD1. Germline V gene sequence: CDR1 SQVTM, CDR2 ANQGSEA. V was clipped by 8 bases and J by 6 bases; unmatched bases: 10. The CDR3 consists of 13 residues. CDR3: CSYNRGRGDGYTF. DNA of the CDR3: TGCAGCTACAACAGGGGGCGAGGGGATGGCTACACCTTC.

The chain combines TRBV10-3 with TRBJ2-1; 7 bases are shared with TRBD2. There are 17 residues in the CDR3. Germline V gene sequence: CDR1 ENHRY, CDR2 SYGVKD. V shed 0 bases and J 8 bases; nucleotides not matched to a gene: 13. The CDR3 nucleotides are TGTGCCATCAGTGAGTCGTCGAGACTAGCCCCGGTTGATGAGCAGTTCTTC. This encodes CAISESSRLAPVDEQFF.

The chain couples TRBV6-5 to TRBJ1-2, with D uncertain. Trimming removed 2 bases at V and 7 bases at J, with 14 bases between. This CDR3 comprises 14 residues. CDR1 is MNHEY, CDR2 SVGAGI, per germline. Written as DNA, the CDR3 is TGTGCCAGCAGTTACGACCATACCGGGAGTGGCTACACCTTC. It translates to CASSYDHTGSGYTF.

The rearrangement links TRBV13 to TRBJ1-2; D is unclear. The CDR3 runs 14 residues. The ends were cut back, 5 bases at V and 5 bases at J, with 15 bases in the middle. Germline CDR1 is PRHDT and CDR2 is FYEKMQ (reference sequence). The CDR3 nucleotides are TGTGCCAGCAGCCAGACCGGGCAAATATATGGCTACACCTTC. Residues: CASSQTGQIYGYTF.

The CDR3 spells CASSRGRMGEKLFF. The CDR3 nucleotides are TGTGCCAGCAGTCGGGGAAGGATGGGGGAAAAACTGTTTTTT. The chain joins TRBV6-1 to TRBJ1-4; D remains unclear. Deletions cut 5 bases from V and 8 bases from J, with 15 bases between. There are 14 residues in the CDR3. Germline CDR1 reads MNHNS; CDR2 reads SASEGT.

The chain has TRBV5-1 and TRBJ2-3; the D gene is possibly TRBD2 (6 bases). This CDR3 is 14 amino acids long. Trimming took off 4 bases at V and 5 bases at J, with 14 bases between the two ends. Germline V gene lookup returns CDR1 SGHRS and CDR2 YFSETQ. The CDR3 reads CASSHGLTGDTQYF. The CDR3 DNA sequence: TGCGCCAGCAGCCACGGACTAACCGGAGATACGCAGTATTTT.

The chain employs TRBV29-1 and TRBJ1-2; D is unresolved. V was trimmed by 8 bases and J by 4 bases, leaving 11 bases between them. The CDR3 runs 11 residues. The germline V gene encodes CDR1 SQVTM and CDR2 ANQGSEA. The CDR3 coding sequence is TGCAGCCTAGGTGTTACCTATGGCTACACCTTC. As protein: CSLGVTYGYTF. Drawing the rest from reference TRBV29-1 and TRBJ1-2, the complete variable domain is SAVISQKPSRDICQRGTSLTIQCQVDSQVTMMFWYRQQPGQSLTLIATANQGSEATYESGFVIDKFPISRPNLTFSTLTVSNMSPEDSSIYLCSLGVTYGYTFGSGTRLTVV.

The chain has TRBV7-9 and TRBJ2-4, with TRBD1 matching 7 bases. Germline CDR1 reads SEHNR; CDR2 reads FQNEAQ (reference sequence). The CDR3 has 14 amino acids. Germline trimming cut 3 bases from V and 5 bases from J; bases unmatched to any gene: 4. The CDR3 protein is CASSFLGGENIQYF. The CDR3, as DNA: TGTGCCAGCAGCTTTTTAGGGGGCGAAAACATTCAGTACTTC.

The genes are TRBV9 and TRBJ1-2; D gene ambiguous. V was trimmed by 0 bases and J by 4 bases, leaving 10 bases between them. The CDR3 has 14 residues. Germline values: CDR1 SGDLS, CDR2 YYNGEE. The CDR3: CASSVEVGGYGYTF. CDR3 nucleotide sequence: TGTGCCAGCAGCGTAGAGGTGGGAGGCTATGGCTACACCTTC.

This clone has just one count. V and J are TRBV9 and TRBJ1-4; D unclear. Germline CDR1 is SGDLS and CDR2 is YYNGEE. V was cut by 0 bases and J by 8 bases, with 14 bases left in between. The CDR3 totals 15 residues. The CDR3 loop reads CASSVGGAEGEKLFF. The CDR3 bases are TGTGCCAGCAGCGTAGGGGGTGCAGAGGGAGAAAAACTGTTTTTT.

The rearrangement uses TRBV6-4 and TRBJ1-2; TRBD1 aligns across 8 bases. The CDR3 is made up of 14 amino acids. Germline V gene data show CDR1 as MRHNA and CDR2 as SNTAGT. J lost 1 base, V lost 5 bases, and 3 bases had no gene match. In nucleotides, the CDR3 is TGTGCCAGCAGTCGGGACAGGAATAACTATGGCTACACCTTC. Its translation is CASSRDRNNYGYTF.

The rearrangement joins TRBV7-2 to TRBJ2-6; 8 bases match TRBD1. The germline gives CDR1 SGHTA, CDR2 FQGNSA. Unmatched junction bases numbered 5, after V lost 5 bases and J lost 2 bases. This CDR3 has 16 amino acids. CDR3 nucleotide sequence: TGTGCCAGCAGCGACAAGACAGGGGCTGGGGCCAACGTCCTGACTTTC. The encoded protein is CASSDKTGAGANVLTF.

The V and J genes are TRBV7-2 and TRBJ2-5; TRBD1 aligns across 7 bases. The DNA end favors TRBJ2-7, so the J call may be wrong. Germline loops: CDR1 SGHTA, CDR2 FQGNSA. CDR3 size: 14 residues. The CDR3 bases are TGTGCCAGCAGCTCACGACAGGGTACACACGAGCAGTACTTC. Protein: CASSSRQGTHEQYF.

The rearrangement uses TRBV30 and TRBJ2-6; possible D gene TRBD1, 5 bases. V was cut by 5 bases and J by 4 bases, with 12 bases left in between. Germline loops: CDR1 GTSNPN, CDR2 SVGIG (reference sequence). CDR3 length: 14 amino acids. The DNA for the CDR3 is TGTGCCTGGTCGACAGCTCTGGGGGCCAACGTCCTGACTTTC. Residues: CAWSTALGANVLTF.

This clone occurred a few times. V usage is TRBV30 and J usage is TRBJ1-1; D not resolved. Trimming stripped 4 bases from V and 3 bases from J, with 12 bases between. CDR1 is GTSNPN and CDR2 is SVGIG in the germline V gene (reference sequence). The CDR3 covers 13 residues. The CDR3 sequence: CAWTLSPYTEAFF. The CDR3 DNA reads TGTGCCTGGACCCTGTCTCCTTACACTGAAGCTTTCTTT.

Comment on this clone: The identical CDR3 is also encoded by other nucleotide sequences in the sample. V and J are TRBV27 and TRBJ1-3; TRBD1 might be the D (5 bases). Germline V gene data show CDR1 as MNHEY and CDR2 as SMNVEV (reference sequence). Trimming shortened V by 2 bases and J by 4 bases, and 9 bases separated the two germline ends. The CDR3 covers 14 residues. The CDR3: CASSLRGSGNTIYF. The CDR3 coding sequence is TGTGCCAGCAGTTTAAGGGGATCCGGAAACACCATATATTTT.

CDR3 bases: TGCGCCAGCAGCTTGGTCGGACAGGGAACCTCTGGGGCCAACGTCCTGACTTTC. Translating it yields CASSLVGQGTSGANVLTF. J is TRBJ2-6 and V is TRBV5-1; 8 bases are shared with TRBD1. This CDR3 region has 18 residues. J lost 0 bases, V lost 0 bases, and 5 bases had no gene match. The germline V gene encodes CDR1 SGHRS and CDR2 YFSETQ. Full variable domain (remainder filled in from reference TRBV5-1 and TRBJ2-6): KAGVTQTPRYLIKTRGQQVTLSCSPISGHRSVSWYQQTPGQGLQFLFEYFSETQRNKGNFPGRFSGRQFSNSRSEMNVSTLELGDSALYLCASSLVGQGTSGANVLTFGAGSRLTVL.